This T cell receptor (beta chain) was sequenced in a study of blood T cell repertoires in COVID-19. Clones were read by immunoSEQ multiplex PCR, and TCRdb kept only the in-frame ones, dropping some. The profile covers around 200,000 clones, with approximately 88% appearing a single time and over 9% taken by the ten largest. Each participant's cohort was designated according to participant-reported clinical history. The sample was PBMCs or T cells enriched from blood (not recorded which). The receptor was derived from a man aged 18 to 29 with acute COVID-19.

As DNA, the CDR3 is TGCAGCTTAACACAGGGGGCCCCAGAGACCCAGTACTTC. Its protein is CSLTQGAPETQYF. The gene calls are TRBV29-1 and TRBJ2-5; 9 bases match TRBD1. This CDR3 has 13 amino acids. J gave up 4 bases and V 8 bases, and 8 bases lay outside the gene matches. Germline V gene data show CDR1 as SQVTM and CDR2 as ANQGSEA.